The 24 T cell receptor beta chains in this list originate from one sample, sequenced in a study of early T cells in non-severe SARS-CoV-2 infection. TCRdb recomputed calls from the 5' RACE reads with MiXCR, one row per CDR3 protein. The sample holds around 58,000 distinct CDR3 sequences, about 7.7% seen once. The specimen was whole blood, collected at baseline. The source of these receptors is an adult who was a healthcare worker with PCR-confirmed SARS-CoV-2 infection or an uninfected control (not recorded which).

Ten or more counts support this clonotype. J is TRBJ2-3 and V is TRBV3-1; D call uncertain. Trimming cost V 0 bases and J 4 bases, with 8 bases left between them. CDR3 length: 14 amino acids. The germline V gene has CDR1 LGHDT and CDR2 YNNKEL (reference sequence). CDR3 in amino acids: CASSQEGVADTQYF. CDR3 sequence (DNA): TGTGCCAGCAGCCAAGAAGGAGTAGCAGATACGCAGTATTTT.

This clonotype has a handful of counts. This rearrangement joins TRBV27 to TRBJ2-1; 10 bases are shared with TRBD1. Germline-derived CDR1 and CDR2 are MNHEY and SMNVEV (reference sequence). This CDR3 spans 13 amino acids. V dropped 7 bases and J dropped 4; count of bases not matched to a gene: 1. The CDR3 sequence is CASKGQGYNEQFF. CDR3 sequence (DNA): TGTGCCAGCAAGGGACAGGGGTACAATGAGCAGTTCTTC.

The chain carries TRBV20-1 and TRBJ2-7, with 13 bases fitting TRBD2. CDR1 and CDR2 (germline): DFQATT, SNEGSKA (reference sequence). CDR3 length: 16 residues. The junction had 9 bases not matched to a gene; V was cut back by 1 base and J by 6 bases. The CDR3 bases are TGCAGTGCTAGAGTTACTAGCGGGAGGGCCCGAGGCGAGCAGTACTTC. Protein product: CSARVTSGRARGEQYF.

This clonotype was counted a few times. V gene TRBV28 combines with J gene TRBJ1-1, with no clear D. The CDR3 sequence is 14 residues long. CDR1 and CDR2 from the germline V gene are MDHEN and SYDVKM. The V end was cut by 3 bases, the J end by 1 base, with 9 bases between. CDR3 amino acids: CASSLWQANTEAFF. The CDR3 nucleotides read TGTGCCAGCAGTTTGTGGCAGGCGAACACTGAAGCTTTCTTT.

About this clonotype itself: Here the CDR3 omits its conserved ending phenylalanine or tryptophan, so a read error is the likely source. CDR3 amino acids: CASSRGTEDNEQFL. The CDR3, as DNA: TGCGCCAGCAGCCGAGGGACCGAGGACAATGAGCAGTTCCTC. The rearrangement uses TRBV5-1 and TRBJ2-1; D tentatively fits TRBD1 or TRBD2 (5 bases each). V dropped 4 bases and J dropped 5 bases, with 13 bases sitting between them. The CDR3 has 14 amino acids. Germline CDR1 is SGHRS and CDR2 is YFSETQ.

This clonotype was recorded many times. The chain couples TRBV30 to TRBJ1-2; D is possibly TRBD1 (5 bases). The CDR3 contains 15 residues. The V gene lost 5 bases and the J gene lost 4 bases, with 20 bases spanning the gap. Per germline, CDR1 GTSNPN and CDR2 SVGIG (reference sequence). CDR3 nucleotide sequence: TGTGCCTGGGATTCACCGGGACTCGGCTCCTATGGCTACACCTTC. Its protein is CAWDSPGLGSYGYTF.

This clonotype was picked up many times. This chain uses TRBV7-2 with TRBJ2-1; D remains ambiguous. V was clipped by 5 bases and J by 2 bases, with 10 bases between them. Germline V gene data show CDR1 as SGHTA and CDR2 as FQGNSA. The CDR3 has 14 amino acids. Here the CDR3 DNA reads TGTGCCAGCAGCCCCTTACTTCCCTACAATGAGCAGTTCTTC. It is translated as CASSPLLPYNEQFF.

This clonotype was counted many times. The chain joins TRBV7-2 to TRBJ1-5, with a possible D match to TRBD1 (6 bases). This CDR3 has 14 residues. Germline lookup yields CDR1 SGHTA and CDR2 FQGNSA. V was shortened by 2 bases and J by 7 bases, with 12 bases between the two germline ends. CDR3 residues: CASSLRPDRQPQHF. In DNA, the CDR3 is TGTGCCAGCAGCTTACGGCCCGACAGGCAGCCCCAGCATTTT. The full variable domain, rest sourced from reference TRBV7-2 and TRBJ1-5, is GAGVSQSPSNKVTEKGKDVELRCDPISGHTALYWYRQSLGQGLEFLIYFQGNSAPDKSGLPSDRFSAERTGGSVSTLTIQRTQQEDSAVYLCASSLRPDRQPQHFGDGTRLSIL.

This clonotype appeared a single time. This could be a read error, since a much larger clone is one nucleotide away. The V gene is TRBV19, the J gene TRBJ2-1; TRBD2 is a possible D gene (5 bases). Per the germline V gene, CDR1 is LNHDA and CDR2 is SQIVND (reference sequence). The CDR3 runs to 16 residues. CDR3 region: CASSIDPGSSYNEQLF. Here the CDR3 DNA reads TGTGCCAGTAGTATAGATCCTGGGAGCTCCTACAATGAGCAGTTATTC.

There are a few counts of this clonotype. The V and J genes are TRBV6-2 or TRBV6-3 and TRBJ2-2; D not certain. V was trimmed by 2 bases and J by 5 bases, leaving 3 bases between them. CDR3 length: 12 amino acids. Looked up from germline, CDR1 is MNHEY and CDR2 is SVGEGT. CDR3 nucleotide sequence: TGTGCCAGCAGTTACGGGACCGGGGAGCTGTTTTTT. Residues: CASSYGTGELFF.

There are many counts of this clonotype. For the CDR3, the DNA is TGTGCCAGCAGCCTACTTCAGGGGGCGCACGAGCAGTACTTC. Its translation: CASSLLQGAHEQYF. The chain recombines TRBV13 with TRBJ2-7; 8 bases align to TRBD1. From germline, CDR1 is PRHDT and CDR2 FYEKMQ (reference sequence). The CDR3 has 14 amino acids. V lost 5 bases to trimming and J lost 5 bases; unmatched junction nucleotides: 8.

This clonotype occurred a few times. Here the CDR3 reads CASSEAGDTQYF. As DNA, the CDR3 is TGTGCCAGCAGTGAAGCGGGGGATACGCAGTATTTT. The rearrangement links TRBV6-1 to TRBJ2-3; no reliable D call. The ends were cut back, 0 bases at V and 6 bases at J, with 4 bases in the middle. The CDR3 runs to 12 residues. The V gene's germline CDR1 is MNHNS and CDR2 SASEGT.

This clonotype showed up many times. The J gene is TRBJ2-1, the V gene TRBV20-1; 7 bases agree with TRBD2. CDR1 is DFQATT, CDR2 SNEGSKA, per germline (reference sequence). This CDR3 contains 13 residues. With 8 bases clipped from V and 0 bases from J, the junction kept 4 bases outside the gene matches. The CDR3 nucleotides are TGCAGTATCGGCGGGAGCTCCTACAATGAGCAGTTCTTC. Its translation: CSIGGSSYNEQFF.

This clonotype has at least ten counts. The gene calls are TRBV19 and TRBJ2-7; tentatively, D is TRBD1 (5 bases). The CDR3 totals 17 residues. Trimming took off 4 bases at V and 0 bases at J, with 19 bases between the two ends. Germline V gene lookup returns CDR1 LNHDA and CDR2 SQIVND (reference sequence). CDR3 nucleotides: TGTGCCAGTAGTACCTCAGCTGCCACAGGACCCTCCTACGAGCAGTACTTC. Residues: CASSTSAATGPSYEQYF.

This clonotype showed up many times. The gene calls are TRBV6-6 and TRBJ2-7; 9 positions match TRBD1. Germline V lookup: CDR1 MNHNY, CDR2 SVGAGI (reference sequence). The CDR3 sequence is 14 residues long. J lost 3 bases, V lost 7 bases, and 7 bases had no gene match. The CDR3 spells CASKTGTGYYEQYF. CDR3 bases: TGTGCCAGCAAGACCGGGACAGGGTACTACGAGCAGTACTTC.

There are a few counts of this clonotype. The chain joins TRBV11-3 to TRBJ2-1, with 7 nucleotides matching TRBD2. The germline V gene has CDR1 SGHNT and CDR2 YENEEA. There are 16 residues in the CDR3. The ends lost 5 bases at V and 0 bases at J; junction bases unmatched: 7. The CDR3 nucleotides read TGTGCCAGCAGCCCCCCCGGCGGGAGCTCCTACAATGAGCAGTTCTTC. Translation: CASSPPGGSSYNEQFF.

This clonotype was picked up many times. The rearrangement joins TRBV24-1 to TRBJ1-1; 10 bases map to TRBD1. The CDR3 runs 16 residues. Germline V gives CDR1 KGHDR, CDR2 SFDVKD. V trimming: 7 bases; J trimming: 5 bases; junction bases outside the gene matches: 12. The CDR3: CATSVGWTGGRTEAFF. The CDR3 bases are TGTGCCACCAGCGTAGGATGGACAGGGGGTCGTACTGAAGCTTTCTTT.

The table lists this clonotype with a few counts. DNA of the CDR3: TGCGCCAGCAGCCAAGATCGTGGGCAGTCCTACGAGCAGTACTTC. Its translation is CASSQDRGQSYEQYF. The chain carries TRBV4-3 and TRBJ2-7, with D uncertain. From germline, CDR1 is LGHNA and CDR2 YSLEER. Trimming took 0 bases from V and 1 from J, leaving 10 bases between them. This CDR3 is built from 15 residues.

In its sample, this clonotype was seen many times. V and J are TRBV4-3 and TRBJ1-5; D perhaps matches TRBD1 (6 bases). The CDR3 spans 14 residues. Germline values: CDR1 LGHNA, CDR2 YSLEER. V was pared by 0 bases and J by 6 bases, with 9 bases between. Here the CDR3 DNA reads TGCGCCAGCAGCCAAGAGACAGGAATTCAGCCCCAGCATTTT. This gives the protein CASSQETGIQPQHF.

The CDR3 region has the DNA TGTGCCAGCAGCTTAGAGGGTGGAGTATGGAATCAGCCCCAGCATTTT. This encodes CASSLEGGVWNQPQHF. The chain recombines TRBV7-2 with TRBJ1-5; D gene uncertain. The CDR3 spans 16 residues. CDR1 SGHTA and CDR2 FQGNSA come from the germline V gene. The V end lost 1 base, the J end lost 4 bases, and 14 bases lay between the germline ends. Full variable domain (missing parts from reference TRBV7-2 and TRBJ1-5): GAGVSQSPSNKVTEKGKDVELRCDPISGHTALYWYRQSLGQGLEFLIYFQGNSAPDKSGLPSDRFSAERTGGSVSTLTIQRTQQEDSAVYLCASSLEGGVWNQPQHFGDGTRLSIL.

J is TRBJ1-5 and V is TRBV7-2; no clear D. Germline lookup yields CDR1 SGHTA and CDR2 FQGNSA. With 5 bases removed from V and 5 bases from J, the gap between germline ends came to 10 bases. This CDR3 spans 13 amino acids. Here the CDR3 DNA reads TGTGCCAGCAGCCTCTCAGCGGATCAGCCCCAGCATTTT. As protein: CASSLSADQPQHF.

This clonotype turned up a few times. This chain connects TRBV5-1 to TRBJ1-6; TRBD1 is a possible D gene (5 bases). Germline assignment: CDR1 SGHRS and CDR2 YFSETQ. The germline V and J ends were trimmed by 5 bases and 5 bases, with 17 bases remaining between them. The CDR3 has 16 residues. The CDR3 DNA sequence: TGCGCCAGCAGACGACAAGGCGGCAGGGATAATTCACCCCTCCACTTT. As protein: CASRRQGGRDNSPLHF.

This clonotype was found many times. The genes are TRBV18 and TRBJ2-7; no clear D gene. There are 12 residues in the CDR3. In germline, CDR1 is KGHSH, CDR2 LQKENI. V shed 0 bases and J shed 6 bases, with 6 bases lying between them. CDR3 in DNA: TGTGCCAGCTCACCACCAGTCGGCGAGCAGTACTTC. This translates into CASSPPVGEQYF.

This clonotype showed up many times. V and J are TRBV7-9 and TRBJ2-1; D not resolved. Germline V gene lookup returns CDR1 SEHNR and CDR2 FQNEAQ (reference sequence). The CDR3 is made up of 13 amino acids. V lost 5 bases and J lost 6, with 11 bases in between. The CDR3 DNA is TGTGCCAGCAGCCCTCACTCCCGCAATGAGCAGTTCTTC. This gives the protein CASSPHSRNEQFF.